Below, 18 T cell receptor beta chains from the same sample are listed, as sequenced in a study of CD4 T cell repertoires in COVID-19. The table came from immunoSEQ multiplex PCR; TCRdb's copy has only in-frame clones and leaves some out. The table lists approximately 75,000 clones, 83% of them singletons, with 0.45% to 0.7% in the top ten. The starting material was CD4+ T cells from peripheral blood, obtained after recovery from COVID-19. The receptors were gathered from a human donor who had COVID-19.

This clone was observed once. The V and J genes are TRBV7-8 and TRBJ2-2, with no clear D. The CDR3 runs to 13 residues. V gave up 1 base and J gave up 8 bases, with 8 bases separating them. Germline loops: CDR1 SGHVS, CDR2 FQNEAQ. Here the CDR3 reads CASSLETRGELFF. CDR3 coding DNA: TGTGCCAGCAGCTTAGAGACCAGAGGGGAGCTGTTTTTT.

The chain employs TRBV2 and TRBJ2-2; a weak D match, TRBD1 (6 bases). The CDR3 is made up of 15 amino acids. Deletions cut 8 bases from V and 4 bases from J, with 17 bases between. Germline CDR1 and CDR2: SNHLY and FYNNEI. CDR3 DNA sequence: TGTGCCAGCGCATCAGGACAGACTCGCACCGGGGAGCTGTTTTTT. Amino acid sequence: CASASGQTRTGELFF.

This clone was detected only a few times. This chain joins TRBV5-1 and TRBJ1-1; D uncertain. This CDR3 has 14 amino acids. Trimming left V 0 bases short and J 4 bases short, with 10 bases between. Per the germline V gene, CDR1 is SGHRS and CDR2 is YFSETQ. CDR3 coding DNA: TGCGCCAGCAGCTTGGGTGATATACCCACTGAAGCTTTCTTT. Translating it yields CASSLGDIPTEAFF.

The chain links TRBV12-3 or TRBV12-4 to TRBJ1-1; D is uncertain. The V gene lost 8 bases and the J gene lost 5 bases, with 9 bases spanning the gap. The CDR3 spans 11 residues. The CDR3 region has the DNA TGTGCCAGCTGCCGGAGGACTGAAGCTTTCTTT. This translates into CASCRRTEAFF.

A remark on this clone: Other DNA sequences from this sample encode an identical CDR3 as well. The V call is TRBV19, the J call TRBJ1-1; no reliable D call. The V and J ends lost 1 base and 4 bases respectively, with 7 bases between them. Germline CDR1 reads LNHDA; CDR2 reads SQIVND (reference sequence). The CDR3 covers 13 residues. The CDR3 is CASSIGGGTEAFF. Here the CDR3 DNA reads TGTGCCAGTAGTATAGGGGGAGGCACTGAAGCTTTCTTT. Full variable domain (missing parts from reference TRBV19 and TRBJ1-1): DGGITQSPKYLFRKEGQNVTLSCEQNLNHDAMYWYRQDPGQGLRLIYYSQIVNDFQKGDIAEGYSVSREKKESFPLTVTSAQKNPTAFYLCASSIGGGTEAFFGQGTRLTVV.

The V call is TRBV19, the J call TRBJ1-5, with D possibly being TRBD1 (5 bases). Trimming took off 10 bases at V and 5 bases at J, with 21 bases between the two ends. This CDR3 is built from 15 residues. The germline CDR1 and CDR2 sequences are LNHDA and SQIVND (reference sequence). The DNA of the CDR3 is TGTGCCACCGGGTGGAACACAGGTTATGATCAGCCCCAGCATTTT. Translating it yields CATGWNTGYDQPQHF.

This clone was seen once. The rearrangement joins TRBV11-2 to TRBJ2-4, with 7 bases fitting TRBD2. Germline trimming cut 0 bases from V and 6 bases from J; bases unmatched to any gene: 5. This CDR3 is built from 15 residues. Germline loops: CDR1 SGHAT, CDR2 FQNNGV. CDR3 amino acids: CASSLEGRALNIQYF. The CDR3 region has the DNA TGTGCCAGCAGCTTAGAAGGGAGGGCCCTAAACATTCAGTACTTC.

The chain is built from TRBV12-5 and TRBJ2-1; D not resolved. V lost 4 bases to trimming and J lost 7 bases, with 5 bases between them. The CDR3 is 11 amino acids. Germline CDR1 is LGHNT and CDR2 is FRNRAP. The CDR3 nucleotides read TGTGCTAGTGGTTCGTGGAATGAGCAGTTCTTC. Protein product: CASGSWNEQFF.

In its sample, this clone was seen once. The rearrangement links TRBV29-1 to TRBJ2-2, with 8 bases fitting TRBD1. Germline V gene sequence: CDR1 SQVTM, CDR2 ANQGSEA. This CDR3 is 15 amino acids long. J was trimmed by 5 bases and V by 2 bases; bases with no gene match: 7. CDR3: CSVEIWTGLTGELFF. CDR3 DNA sequence: TGCAGCGTTGAAATCTGGACAGGGCTAACCGGGGAGCTGTTTTTT.

V and J are TRBV5-4 and TRBJ2-6; the D gene is possibly TRBD2 (6 bases). V lost 0 bases and J 0 bases, leaving 7 bases between the germline ends. The CDR3 totals 16 residues. Germline loops: CDR1 SGHNT, CDR2 YYREEE (reference sequence). CDR3 sequence reads: CASSLDGGSGANVLTF. CDR3 DNA sequence: TGTGCCAGCAGCTTGGACGGGGGCTCTGGGGCCAACGTCCTGACTTTC.

The CDR3 sequence: CASSLALRAEGGYTF. CDR3 DNA sequence: TGTGCCAGCAGCTTAGCGCTTAGGGCCGAGGGAGGCTACACCTTC. The genes are TRBV11-2 and TRBJ1-2, with D uncertain. Germline CDR1 SGHAT, CDR2 FQNNGV. The CDR3 sequence is 15 residues long. The V gene lost 1 base and the J gene lost 8 bases, with 17 bases spanning the gap. Based on the CDR3 plus reference TRBV11-2 and TRBJ1-2, the full variable domain is EAGVAQSPRYKIIEKRQSVAFWCNPISGHATLYWYQQILGQGPKLLIQFQNNGVVDDSQLPKDRFSAERLKGVDSTLKIQPAKLEDSAVYLCASSLALRAEGGYTFGSGTRLTVV.

The chain recombines TRBV5-4 with TRBJ2-6, with D unclear. In germline, CDR1 is SGHNT, CDR2 YYREEE (reference sequence). This CDR3 comprises 15 residues. Trimming cost V 4 bases and J 2 bases, with 10 bases left between them. The CDR3: CASSTGKTGANVLTF. The CDR3 DNA follows: TGTGCCAGCAGCACTGGAAAAACTGGGGCCAACGTCCTGACTTTC.

The rearrangement joins TRBV10-3 to TRBJ2-5; 10 nucleotides agree with TRBD1. Germline lookup yields CDR1 ENHRY and CDR2 SYGVKD. Germline trimming cut 6 bases from V and 9 bases from J; bases unmatched to any gene: 13. The CDR3 is 15 residues long. DNA for the CDR3: TGTGCCATCAGCCCAAGGACAGGGGGGGCCCAAGCCCAGTACTTC. It specifies CAISPRTGGAQAQYF.

CDR3 nucleotides: TGTGCCAGCAGTCAGATTAGCGGGGGGGCAGCCGAGCAGTACTTC. Amino acids: CASSQISGGAAEQYF. This chain connects TRBV6-5 to TRBJ2-7; 11 bases are shared with TRBD2. Looked up from germline, CDR1 is MNHEY and CDR2 is SVGAGI. V shed 5 bases and J 6 bases; nucleotides not matched to a gene: 9. The CDR3 length is 15 residues.

The V gene is TRBV19, the J gene TRBJ2-7; TRBD1 might be the D (5 bases). The germline gives CDR1 LNHDA, CDR2 SQIVND (reference sequence). Trimming cost V 5 bases and J 2 bases, with 16 bases left between them. The CDR3 is 15 residues long. The CDR3 here is CASSQGGTFPYEQYF. The CDR3 DNA is TGTGCCAGTAGTCAGGGCGGAACCTTCCCCTACGAGCAGTACTTC.

The chain recombines TRBV27 with TRBJ2-7; 7 bases fit TRBD1. This CDR3 is built from 17 residues. Germline lookup yields CDR1 MNHEY and CDR2 SMNVEV (reference sequence). The V segment lost 2 bases and the J segment 2 bases; nucleotides outside the gene matches: 12. This chain's CDR3 is CASSLGEPGQIPYEQYF. The CDR3 DNA is TGTGCCAGCAGTTTAGGGGAACCGGGACAGATCCCCTACGAGCAGTACTTC.

V usage is TRBV2 and J usage is TRBJ2-2; tentatively, D is TRBD1 (6 bases). The germline V gene has CDR1 SNHLY and CDR2 FYNNEI. V shed 0 bases and J shed 0 bases, with 11 bases lying between them. The CDR3 extends over 17 amino acids. CDR3 in amino acids: CASSEAVEGANTGELFF. CDR3 bases: TGTGCCAGCAGTGAAGCGGTCGAGGGGGCGAACACCGGGGAGCTGTTTTTT.

The rearrangement uses TRBV4-2 and TRBJ2-1; 9 nucleotides match TRBD2. Per the germline V gene, CDR1 is LGHNA and CDR2 is YNFKEQ. The J segment lost 6 bases and the V segment lost 0 bases, leaving 12 bases of the junction unmatched. The CDR3 has 18 amino acids. CDR3: CASSQDWLRAGGGNEQFF. The CDR3 bases are TGTGCCAGCAGCCAAGATTGGTTGCGAGCGGGAGGTGGCAATGAGCAGTTCTTC.